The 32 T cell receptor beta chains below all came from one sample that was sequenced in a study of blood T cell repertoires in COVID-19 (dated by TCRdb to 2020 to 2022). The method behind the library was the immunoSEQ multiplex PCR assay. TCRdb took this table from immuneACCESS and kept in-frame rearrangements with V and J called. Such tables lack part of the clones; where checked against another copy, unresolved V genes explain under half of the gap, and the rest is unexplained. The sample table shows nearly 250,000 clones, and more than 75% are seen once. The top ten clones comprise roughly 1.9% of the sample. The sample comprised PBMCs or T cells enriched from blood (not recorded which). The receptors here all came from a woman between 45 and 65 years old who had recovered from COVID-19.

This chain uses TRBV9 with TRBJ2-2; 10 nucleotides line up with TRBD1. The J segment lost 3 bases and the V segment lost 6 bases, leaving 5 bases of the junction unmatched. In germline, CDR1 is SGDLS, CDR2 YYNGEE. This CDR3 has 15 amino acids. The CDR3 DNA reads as TGTGCCAGCAACTCCGGGACAGGGGACACCGGGGAGCTGTTTTTT. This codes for CASNSGTGDTGELFF.

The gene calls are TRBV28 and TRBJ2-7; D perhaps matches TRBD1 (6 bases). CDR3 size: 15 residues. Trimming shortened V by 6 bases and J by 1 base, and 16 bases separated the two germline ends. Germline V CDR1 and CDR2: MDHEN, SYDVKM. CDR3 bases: TGTGCCAGCAGCCAAACCGGGACACGGTCCTACGAGCAGTACTTC. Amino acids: CASSQTGTRSYEQYF.

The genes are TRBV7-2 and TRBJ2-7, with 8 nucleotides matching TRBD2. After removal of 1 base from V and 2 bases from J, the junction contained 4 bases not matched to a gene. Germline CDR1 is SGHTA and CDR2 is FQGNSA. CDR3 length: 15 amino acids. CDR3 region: CASSLEGGRTYEQYF. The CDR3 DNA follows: TGTGCCAGCAGCTTAGAAGGCGGGAGGACCTACGAGCAGTACTTC.

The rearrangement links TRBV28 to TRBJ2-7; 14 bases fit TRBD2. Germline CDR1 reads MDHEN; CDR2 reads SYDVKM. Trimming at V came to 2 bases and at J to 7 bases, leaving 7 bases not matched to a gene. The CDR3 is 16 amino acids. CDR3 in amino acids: CASSLPGTSGSREQYF. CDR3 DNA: TGTGCCAGCAGTTTACCCGGGACTAGCGGGAGTCGGGAGCAGTACTTC.

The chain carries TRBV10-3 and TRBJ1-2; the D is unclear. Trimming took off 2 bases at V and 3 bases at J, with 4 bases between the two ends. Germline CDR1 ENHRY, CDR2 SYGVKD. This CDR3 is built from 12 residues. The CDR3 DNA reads TGTGCCATCAGTGAGGGAGACTATGGCTACACCTTC. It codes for CAISEGDYGYTF.

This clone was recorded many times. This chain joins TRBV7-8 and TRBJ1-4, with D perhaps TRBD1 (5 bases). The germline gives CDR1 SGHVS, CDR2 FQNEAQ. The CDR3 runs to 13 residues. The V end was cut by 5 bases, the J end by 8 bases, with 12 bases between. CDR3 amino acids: CASSPGTPEKLFF. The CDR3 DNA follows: TGTGCCAGCAGCCCGGGGACTCCGGAAAAACTGTTTTTT. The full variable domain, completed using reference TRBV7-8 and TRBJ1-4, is GAGVSQSPRYKVAKRGQDVALRCDPISGHVSLFWYQQALGQGPEFLTYFQNEAQLDKSGLPSDRFFAERPEGSVSTLKIQRTQQEDSAVYLCASSPGTPEKLFFGSGTQLSVL.

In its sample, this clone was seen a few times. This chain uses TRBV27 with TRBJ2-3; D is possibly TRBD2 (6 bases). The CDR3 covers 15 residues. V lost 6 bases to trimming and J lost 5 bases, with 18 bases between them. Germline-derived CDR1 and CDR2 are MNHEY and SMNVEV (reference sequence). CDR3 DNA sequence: TGTGCCAGCAGCCCCGGGACTTCGGATGTAGATACGCAGTATTTT. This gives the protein CASSPGTSDVDTQYF.

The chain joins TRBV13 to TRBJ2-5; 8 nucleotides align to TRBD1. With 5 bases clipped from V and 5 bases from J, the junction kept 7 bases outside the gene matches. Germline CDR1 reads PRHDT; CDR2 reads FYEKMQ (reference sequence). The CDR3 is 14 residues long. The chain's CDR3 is CASSPGTGEETQYF. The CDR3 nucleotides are TGTGCCAGCAGCCCAGGGACAGGCGAGGAGACCCAGTACTTC.

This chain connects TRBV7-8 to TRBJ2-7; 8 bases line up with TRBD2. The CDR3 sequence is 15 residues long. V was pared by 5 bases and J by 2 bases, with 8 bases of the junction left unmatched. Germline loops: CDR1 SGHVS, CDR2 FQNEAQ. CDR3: CASSNSGGTAYEQYF. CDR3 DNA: TGTGCCAGCAGCAACAGCGGGGGCACAGCCTACGAGCAGTACTTC.

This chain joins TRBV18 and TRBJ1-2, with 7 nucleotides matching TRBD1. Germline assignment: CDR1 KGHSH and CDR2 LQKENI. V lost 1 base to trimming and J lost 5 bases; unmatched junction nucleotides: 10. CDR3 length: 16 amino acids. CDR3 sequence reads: CASSPQGLSGGYGYTF. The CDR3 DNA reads TGTGCCAGCTCACCACAGGGACTGTCAGGGGGGTATGGCTACACCTTC.

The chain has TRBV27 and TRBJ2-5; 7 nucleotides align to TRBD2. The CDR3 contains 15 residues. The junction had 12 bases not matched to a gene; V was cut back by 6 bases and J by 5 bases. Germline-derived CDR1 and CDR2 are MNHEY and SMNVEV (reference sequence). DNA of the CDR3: TGTGCCAGCAGCCGGACCCTGCGGGAGCGGGAGACCCAGTACTTC. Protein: CASSRTLRERETQYF.

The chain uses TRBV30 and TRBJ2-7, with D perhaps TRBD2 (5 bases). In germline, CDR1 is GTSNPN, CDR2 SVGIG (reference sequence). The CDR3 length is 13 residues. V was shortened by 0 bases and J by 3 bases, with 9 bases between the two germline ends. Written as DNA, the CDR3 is TGTGCCTGGAGTGTTTCCAGCGGCTACGAGCAGTACTTC. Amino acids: CAWSVSSGYEQYF. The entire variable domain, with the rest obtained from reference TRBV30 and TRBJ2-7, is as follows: SQTIHQWPATLVQPVGSPLSLECTVEGTSNPNLYWYRQAAGRGLQLLFYSVGIGQISSEVPQNLSASRPQDRQFILSSKKLLLSDSGFYLCAWSVSSGYEQYFGPGTRLTVT.

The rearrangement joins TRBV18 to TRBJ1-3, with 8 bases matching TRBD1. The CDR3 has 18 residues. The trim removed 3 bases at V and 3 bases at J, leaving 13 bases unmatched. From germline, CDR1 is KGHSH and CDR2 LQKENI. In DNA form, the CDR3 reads TGTGCCAGCTCACCCCCGACCTCGGAACAGGGGGATGGAAACACCATATATTTT. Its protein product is CASSPPTSEQGDGNTIYF.

The CDR3, as DNA: TGCGCCAGCAGCCATGGCAGCGGGTTCCAAGAGACCCAGTACTTC. Translating gives CASSHGSGFQETQYF. The J gene is TRBJ2-5, the V gene TRBV4-3; D might be TRBD2 (6 bases). CDR3 length equals 15 residues. Trimming shortened V by 3 bases and J by 1 base, and 12 bases separated the two germline ends. Germline V gene data show CDR1 as LGHNA and CDR2 as YSLEER.

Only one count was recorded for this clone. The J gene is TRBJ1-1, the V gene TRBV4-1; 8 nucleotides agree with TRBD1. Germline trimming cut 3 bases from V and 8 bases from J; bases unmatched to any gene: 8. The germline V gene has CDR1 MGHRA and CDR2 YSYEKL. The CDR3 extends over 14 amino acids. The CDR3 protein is CASSHGQGIGEAFF. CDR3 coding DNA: TGCGCCAGCAGCCACGGACAGGGAATTGGCGAAGCTTTCTTT.

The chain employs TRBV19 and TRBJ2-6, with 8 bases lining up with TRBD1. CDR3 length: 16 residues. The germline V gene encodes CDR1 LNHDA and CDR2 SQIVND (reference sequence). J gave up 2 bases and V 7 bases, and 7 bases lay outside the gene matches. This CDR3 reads CASMDRVFPGANVLTF. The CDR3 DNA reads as TGTGCCAGTATGGACAGGGTATTTCCTGGGGCCAACGTCCTGACTTTC.

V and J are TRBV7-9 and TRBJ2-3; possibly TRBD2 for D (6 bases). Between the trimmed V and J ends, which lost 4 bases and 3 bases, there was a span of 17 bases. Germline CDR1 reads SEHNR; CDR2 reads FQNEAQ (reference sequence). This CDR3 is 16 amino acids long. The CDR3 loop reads CASSSRPGLATDTQYF. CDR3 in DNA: TGTGCCAGCAGCTCGCGCCCGGGACTTGCGACAGATACGCAGTATTTT.

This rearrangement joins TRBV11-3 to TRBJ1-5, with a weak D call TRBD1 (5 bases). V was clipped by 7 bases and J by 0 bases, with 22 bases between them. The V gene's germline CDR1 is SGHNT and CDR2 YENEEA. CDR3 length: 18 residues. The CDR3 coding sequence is TGTGCCAGCACCCCCCCTGTCGGCAGGGTCGTTAGCAATCAGCCCCAGCATTTT. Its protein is CASTPPVGRVVSNQPQHF.

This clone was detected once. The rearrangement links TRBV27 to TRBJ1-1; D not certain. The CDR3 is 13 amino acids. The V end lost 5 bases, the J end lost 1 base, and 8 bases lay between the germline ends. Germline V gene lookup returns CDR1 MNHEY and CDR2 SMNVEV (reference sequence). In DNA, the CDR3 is TGTGCCAGCAGTCTCCGCGGGAACACTGAAGCTTTCTTT. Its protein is CASSLRGNTEAFF.

The CDR3 DNA reads as TGTGCCAGCAGCTGGGGACAGCCGGATACGCAGTATTTT. Protein: CASSWGQPDTQYF. V gene TRBV7-3 combines with J gene TRBJ2-3, with 7 bases aligning to TRBD1. This CDR3 contains 13 residues. The germline V gene has CDR1 SGHTA and CDR2 FQGTGA. V was clipped by 4 bases and J by 6 bases; unmatched bases: 4. Complete variable domain (other parts from reference TRBV7-3 and TRBJ2-3): GAGVSQTPSNKVTEKGKYVELRCDPISGHTALYWYRQSLGQGPEFLIYFQGTGAADDSGLPNDRFFAVRPEGSVSTLKIQRTERGDSAVYLCASSWGQPDTQYFGPGTRLTVL.

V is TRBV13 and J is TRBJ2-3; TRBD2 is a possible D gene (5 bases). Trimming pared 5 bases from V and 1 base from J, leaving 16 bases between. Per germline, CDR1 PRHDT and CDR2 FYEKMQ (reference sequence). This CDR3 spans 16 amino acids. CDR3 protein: CASSLTSDIGTDTQYF. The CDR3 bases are TGTGCCAGCAGCCTCACTAGTGACATAGGCACAGATACGCAGTATTTT.

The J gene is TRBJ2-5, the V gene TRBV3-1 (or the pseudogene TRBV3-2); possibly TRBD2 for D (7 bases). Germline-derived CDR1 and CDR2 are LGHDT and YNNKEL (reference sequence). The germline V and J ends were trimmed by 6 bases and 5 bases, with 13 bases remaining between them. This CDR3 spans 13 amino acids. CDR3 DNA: TGTGCCAGCAGAGTGGAGGGGGGGGAGACCCAGTACTTC. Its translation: CASRVEGGETQYF.

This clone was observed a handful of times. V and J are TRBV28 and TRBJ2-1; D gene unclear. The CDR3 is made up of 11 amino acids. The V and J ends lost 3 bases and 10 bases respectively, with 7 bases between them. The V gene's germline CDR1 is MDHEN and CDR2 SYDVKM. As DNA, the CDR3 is TGTGCCAGCAGTTTCTACTTCGAGCAGTTCTTC. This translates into CASSFYFEQFF.

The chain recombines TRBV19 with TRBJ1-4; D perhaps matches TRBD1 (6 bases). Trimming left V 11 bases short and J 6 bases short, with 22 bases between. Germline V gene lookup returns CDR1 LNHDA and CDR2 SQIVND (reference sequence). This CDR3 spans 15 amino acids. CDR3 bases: TGTGCCTCAAAGGATCGACAGGCACCTTATGAAAAACTGTTTTTT. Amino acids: CASKDRQAPYEKLFF. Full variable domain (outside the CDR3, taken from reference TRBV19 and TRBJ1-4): DGGITQSPKYLFRKEGQNVTLSCEQNLNHDAMYWYRQDPGQGLRLIYYSQIVNDFQKGDIAEGYSVSREKKESFPLTVTSAQKNPTAFYLCASKDRQAPYEKLFFGSGTQLSVL.

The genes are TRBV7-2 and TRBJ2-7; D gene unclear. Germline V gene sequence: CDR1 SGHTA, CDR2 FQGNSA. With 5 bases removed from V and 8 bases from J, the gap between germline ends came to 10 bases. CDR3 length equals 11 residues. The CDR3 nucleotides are TGTGCCAGCAGCGGCACCTCGAAGCAGTACTTC. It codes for CASSGTSKQYF.

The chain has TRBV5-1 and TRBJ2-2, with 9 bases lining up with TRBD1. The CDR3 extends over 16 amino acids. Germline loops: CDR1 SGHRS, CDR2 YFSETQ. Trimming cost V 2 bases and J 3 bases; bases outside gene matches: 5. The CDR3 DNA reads TGCGCCAGCAGCTTACGGGGGACAGGGTACACCGGGGAGCTGTTTTTT. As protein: CASSLRGTGYTGELFF.

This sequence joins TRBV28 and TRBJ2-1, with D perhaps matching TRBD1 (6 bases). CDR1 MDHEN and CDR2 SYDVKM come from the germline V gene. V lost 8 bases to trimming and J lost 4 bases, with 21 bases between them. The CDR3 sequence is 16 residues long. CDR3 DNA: TGTGCCAGCTACGCCCCAGGGCAGGGGAGATACAATGAGCAGTTCTTC. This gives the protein CASYAPGQGRYNEQFF.

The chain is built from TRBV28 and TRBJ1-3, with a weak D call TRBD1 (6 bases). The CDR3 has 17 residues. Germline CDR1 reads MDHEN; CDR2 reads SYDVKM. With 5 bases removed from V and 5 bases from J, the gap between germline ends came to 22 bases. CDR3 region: CASSPLSFRDTRNTIYF. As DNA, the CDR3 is TGTGCCAGCAGTCCTCTCTCTTTCAGGGACACCAGAAACACCATATATTTT.

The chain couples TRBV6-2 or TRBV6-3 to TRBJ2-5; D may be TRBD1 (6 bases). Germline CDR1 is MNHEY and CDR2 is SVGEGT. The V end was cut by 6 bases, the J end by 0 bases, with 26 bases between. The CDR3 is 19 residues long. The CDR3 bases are TGTGCCAGCAGCCAACCCACCCTCCACAGGGTTAGGAACCAAGAGACCCAGTACTTC. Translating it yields CASSQPTLHRVRNQETQYF.

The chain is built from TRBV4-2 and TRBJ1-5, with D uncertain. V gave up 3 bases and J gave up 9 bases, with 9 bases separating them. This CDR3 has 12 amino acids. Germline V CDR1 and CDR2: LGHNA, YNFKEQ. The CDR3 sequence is CASSHGRGPQHF. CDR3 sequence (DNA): TGTGCCAGCAGCCACGGCCGGGGGCCCCAGCATTTT.

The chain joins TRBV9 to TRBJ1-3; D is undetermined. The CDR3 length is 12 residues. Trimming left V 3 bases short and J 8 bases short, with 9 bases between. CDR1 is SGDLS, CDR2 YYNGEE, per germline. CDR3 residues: CASSANRDTIYF. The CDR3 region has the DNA TGTGCCAGCAGCGCGAACCGGGACACCATATATTTT.

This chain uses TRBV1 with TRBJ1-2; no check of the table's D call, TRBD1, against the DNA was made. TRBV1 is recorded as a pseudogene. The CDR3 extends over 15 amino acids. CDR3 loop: CTSSRTDRRLNGYTF. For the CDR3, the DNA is TGCACCAGCAGCAGGACAGACAGGAGACTTAATGGCTACACCTTC.